This entry lists 8 T cell receptor beta chains sequenced from one sample in a study of OX40 agonist ivuxolimab in advanced cancers. Repertoires were generated with immunoSEQ multiplex PCR, while TCRdb's copy carries only in-frame clones and drops some. The table lists 65,000 to 95,000 clones, roughly 87% of them singletons, with roughly 0.2% in the top ten. The sequenced sample was CD4+ or CD8+ T cells sorted from blood, obtained in a trial of the OX40 agonist ivuxolimab. These receptors were collected from an adult with an advanced solid tumor such as melanoma, head and neck, liver or kidney cancer.

This sequence joins TRBV6-6 and TRBJ2-1, with 12 bases identical to TRBD2. Losses at the gene ends were 5 bases for V and 6 bases for J; bases not matched to a gene: 2. CDR3 length: 14 residues. From germline, CDR1 is MNHNY and CDR2 SVGAGI (reference sequence). CDR3 region: CASSRGLAGNEQFF. The CDR3 DNA sequence: TGTGCCAGCAGTAGGGGACTAGCGGGCAATGAGCAGTTCTTC.

The chain joins TRBV2 to TRBJ2-1; a weak D match, TRBD2 (5 bases). Germline V lookup: CDR1 SNHLY, CDR2 FYNNEI. The CDR3 runs 13 residues. V lost 0 bases and J 9 bases, leaving 9 bases between the germline ends. The CDR3 DNA is TGTGCCAGCAGTGAAGCGCGGGTCGGTGAGCAGTTCTTC. As protein: CASSEARVGEQFF.

The chain uses TRBV11-2 and TRBJ2-1; 14 bases match TRBD2. V was pared by 4 bases and J by 10 bases, with 6 bases of the junction left unmatched. There are 15 residues in the CDR3. The germline gives CDR1 SGHAT, CDR2 FQNNGV. The CDR3 loop reads CASSSTSGGVGEQFF. The CDR3 DNA follows: TGTGCCAGCAGCTCGACTAGCGGGGGGGTAGGGGAGCAGTTCTTC.

The V call is TRBV5-1, the J call TRBJ1-3; D is unclear. The CDR3 consists of 14 residues. The germline V gene encodes CDR1 SGHRS and CDR2 YFSETQ. V lost 5 bases and J 2 bases, leaving 11 bases between the germline ends. CDR3 sequence (DNA): TGCGCCAGCAGACCCGAGACAACTGGAAACACCATATATTTT. This translates into CASRPETTGNTIYF.

The J gene is TRBJ2-7, the V gene TRBV30, with D unresolved. CDR3 length equals 13 residues. Germline-derived CDR1 and CDR2 are GTSNPN and SVGIG (reference sequence). V lost 2 bases, J lost 2 bases, and 10 bases lay in between. The CDR3 loop is CAWSKVLTYEQYF. CDR3 DNA sequence: TGTGCCTGGAGTAAGGTCTTAACCTACGAGCAGTACTTC.

The chain has TRBV19 and TRBJ1-1, with a weak D call TRBD1 (6 bases). With 11 bases removed from V and 11 bases from J, the gap between germline ends came to 27 bases. CDR3 length: 14 residues. Germline V gene lookup returns CDR1 LNHDA and CDR2 SQIVND (reference sequence). The CDR3 sequence is CAAGGLTGGSRAFF. The CDR3 region has the DNA TGTGCCGCCGGGGGCCTCACGGGAGGCTCAAGGGCTTTCTTT. Supplemented by reference TRBV19 and TRBJ1-1, the full variable domain reads DGGITQSPKYLFRKEGQNVTLSCEQNLNHDAMYWYRQDPGQGLRLIYYSQIVNDFQKGDIAEGYSVSREKKESFPLTVTSAQKNPTAFYLCAAGGLTGGSRAFFGQGTRLTVV.

This chain joins TRBV29-1 and TRBJ2-1, with D unresolved. The CDR3 has 12 residues. V was clipped by 6 bases and J by 8 bases, with 14 bases between them. Germline CDR1 SQVTM, CDR2 ANQGSEA. The CDR3 DNA follows: TGCAGCGTGAAGTGGTCGGGCGATGAGCAGTTCTTC. Translated: CSVKWSGDEQFF.

The CDR3 loop is CASSIRGNNQPQHF. The CDR3 coding sequence is TGTGCCAGTAGTATTAGGGGGAACAATCAGCCCCAGCATTTT. This sequence joins TRBV19 and TRBJ1-5, with D possibly being TRBD1 (6 bases). V lost 3 bases and J 3 bases, leaving 9 bases between the germline ends. This CDR3 spans 14 amino acids. The germline V gene has CDR1 LNHDA and CDR2 SQIVND (reference sequence).